Listed below are T cell receptor beta chains from one sample, sequenced in a study of T cells after yellow fever vaccination. MiXCR was run by TCRdb on the 5' RACE reads, yielding one entry per CDR3 protein. The repertoire holds approximately 300,000 distinct CDR3 sequences, with 8.7% as singletons. Sequencing used PBMCs, obtained on the day of the first yellow fever vaccination. These receptors were collected from a man aged 18-30 years who received the YFV17D yellow fever vaccine. Each CDR3 is given with its conserved first and last residue. The D gene is left open where the match is weak. Part of the rows lack a size; the others show once, few, many or a class for expanded clones.

TRBJ2-1,-,TRBV6-2/TRBV6-3,-,CASSLPILGHNEQFF,TGTGCCAGCAGCCTCCCTATCCTCGGACACAATGAGCAGTTCTTC
TRBJ1-2,-,TRBV12-3/TRBV12-4,-,CASSFGRAQNGYTF,TGTGCCAGCAGTTTCGGACGGGCGCAAAATGGCTACACCTTC
TRBJ2-1,TRBD1,TRBV3-1,many,CASSQAGQGGNEQFF,TGTGCCAGCAGCCAAGCGGGACAGGGCGGCAATGAGCAGTTCTTC
TRBJ2-1,-,TRBV29-1,many,CSVGKYNEQFF,TGCAGCGTGGGGAAGTACAATGAGCAGTTCTTC
TRBJ1-4,-,TRBV28,-,CASSLTGTREKLFF,TGTGCCAGCAGTTTAACGGGGACCCGGGAAAAACTGTTTTTT
TRBJ1-3,-,TRBV12-3/TRBV12-4,-,CASSFPEDSSTGNTIYF,TGTGCCAGCAGTTTCCCAGAGGACTCCTCGACTGGAAACACCATATATTTT
TRBJ2-3,TRBD2,TRBV4-3,many,CASSQEREPTTDTQYF,TGCGCCAGCAGCCAAGAGCGGGAGCCCACGACAGATACGCAGTATTTT
TRBJ2-3,-,TRBV4-3,-,CASSHLSGDTQYF,TGCGCCAGCAGCCATTTGAGTGGAGATACGCAGTATTTT
TRBJ2-1,-,TRBV19,few,CASSLDSRWEQFF,TGTGCCAGCTCCTTGGACTCCCGCTGGGAGCAGTTCTTC
TRBJ2-3,TRBD2,TRBV6-5,-,CASSYSPRGGRDTQYF,TGTGCCAGCAGTTACTCGCCGCGGGGGGGCAGGGATACGCAGTATTTT
TRBJ2-7,-,TRBV15,many,CATSREERLDEQYF,TGTGCCACCAGCAGAGAGGAGAGGCTGGACGAGCAGTACTTC
TRBJ1-4,-,TRBV4-1,-,CASSQRQSPNEKLFF,TGCGCCAGCAGCCAGCGGCAAAGCCCTAATGAAAAACTGTTTTTT
TRBJ2-3,TRBD2,TRBV20-1,-,CSARTSGASDTQYF,TGCAGTGCTAGGACTAGCGGGGCTTCAGATACGCAGTATTTT
TRBJ2-1,TRBD2,TRBV12-3/TRBV12-4,few,CASSLPREGGHNEQFF,TGTGCCAGCAGTTTACCGCGGGAGGGAGGGCACAATGAGCAGTTCTTC
TRBJ2-1,-,TRBV7-2,-,CASSPDSRGYEQFF,TGTGCCAGCAGCCCGGACTCGAGGGGGTATGAGCAGTTCTTC
TRBJ2-5,TRBD2,TRBV4-3,-,CASSPGGAGVETQYF,TGCGCCAGCAGCCCCGGGGGAGCGGGGGTGGAGACCCAGTACTTC
TRBJ2-6,-,TRBV9,-,CASSVLPRIPQISGANVLTF,TGTGCCAGCAGCGTCCTACCCCGCATTCCCCAGATCTCTGGGGCCAACGTCCTGACTTTC
TRBJ1-4,TRBD1,TRBV28,-,CASSSRGLDEKLFF,TGTGCCAGCAGTTCCAGGGGGCTGGATGAAAAACTTTTTTTT
TRBJ2-3,-,TRBV7-9,-,CASRPTGTGFSDTQYF,TGTGCCAGCAGGCCCACCGGGACCGGGTTTTCAGATACGCAGTATTTT
TRBJ1-5,-,TRBV7-9,few,CASSPQGGQPQHF,TGCGCCAGCAGCCCTCAAGGCGGGCAGCCCCAGCATTTT
TRBJ2-5,-,TRBV29-1,few,CSVEGDGHQETQYF,TGCAGCGTTGAGGGAGACGGCCACCAAGAGACCCAGTACTTC